This T cell receptor (beta chain) originates from a study of OX40 agonist ivuxolimab in advanced cancers. Study overall: Dose-escalation subjects each had hepatocellular carcinoma, melanoma, renal cell or head and neck cancer. Subjects had a mean age of roughly 57 years, with a range of about 23 to 79; less than 90% were male.

Blood specimens came from baseline, cycle 4 day 1, and cycle 7 day 1. About this clone itself: What it binds is unknown.

Overall study findings and caveats: Researchers report that CD8+ T cells had, on average, more expanded clones than CD4+.

Per the germline V gene, CDR1 is ENHRY and CDR2 is SYGVKD. Trimming stripped 0 bases from V and 4 bases from J, with 13 bases between. The CDR3 runs to 16 residues. Sequencing used immunoSEQ multiplex PCR; TCRdb keeps in-frame clones, though not all of them. This sample has approximately 63,000 clones, with 79% found just once. The chain links TRBV10-3 to TRBJ2-1; no firm D call. This sequence was found in an adult with an advanced solid tumor such as melanoma, head and neck, liver or kidney cancer. Sequences were derived from CD4+ or CD8+ T cells sorted from blood, sampled in a trial of the OX40 agonist ivuxolimab. This chain's CDR3 is CAISESGSLLYNEQFF. CDR3 nucleotide sequence: TGTGCCATCAGTGAGTCGGGAAGCCTCTTGTACAATGAGCAGTTCTTC.